The following is a T cell receptor (beta chain) sequence with its context. This receptor's antigen is unknown. There are no base qualities to consult, and no much larger clone falls within one base. This sample stems from a study of response to subunit inactivated influenza vaccine (dated by TCRdb to the late 2010s). In the study overall: Deep quantitative profiling of the T cell receptor repertoire was used in the study to follow responses to a trivalent subunit inactivated influenza vaccine. What the study reported, not specific to this receptor: According to the authors, only a limited number of new T cells may be recruited by each seasonal influenza vaccination.

Taken from the germline V gene, the CDR1 and CDR2 loops are SGHRS and YFSETQ. The germline ends are 12 bases apart after V is trimmed by 2 bases and J by 4 bases. Its CDR3 holds 15 amino acids, cysteine through phenylalanine. Of the read, only the CDR3 DNA is kept; its 45 bases are in frame from base 1. Libraries were built with RT-PCR. Sequencing was performed on an Illumina HiSeq 2500. TCRdb trimmed the raw reads at Q25, called clones with MiXCR and kept productive beta chains. Rows are unified per CDR3 protein, each entry keeping the most common DNA and genes. This sample lists about 800,000 distinct CDR3 sequences; 21% were detected once. Roughly 10% of the sample is taken by the ten largest.

The sample was PBMCs from blood, taken about 5 days after vaccination. The receptor was derived from a man in his forties or fifties who received an inactivated influenza vaccine. Donor details come from another sample of the same person, matched by shared clones. Recombination linked TRBV5-1 to TRBJ2-2; a tentative D call is TRBD1 (6 bases match). This receptor carries the CDR3 CASSLPRGSTGELFF. The nucleotide sequence is given as TGCGCCAGCAGCTTACCCAGGGGTAGCACCGGGGAGCTGTTTTTT.